This T cell receptor (beta chain) was documented in a study of blood T cell repertoires in COVID-19. Authors' data handling: Reference gene primer amplification gave nucleated cell count estimates. Profiled with immunoSEQ multiplex PCR; TCRdb holds only in-frame clones, not every one. The DNA gave D and trimming, while V, J and clone size come from that table. Here the sample spans around 300,000 clones, around 89% being singletons. The germline V gene encodes CDR1 MGHDK and CDR2 SYGVNS. The V gene lost 7 bases and the J gene lost 7 bases, with 10 bases spanning the gap. This CDR3 spans 11 amino acids.

This TCR came from a woman aged 18-29 years with acute COVID-19. The rearrangement uses TRBV25-1 and TRBJ1-1; D unresolved. The sequenced sample was PBMCs or T cells enriched from blood (not recorded which). CDR3 residues: CASKWYSEAFF. In DNA form, the CDR3 reads TGTGCCAGCAAGTGGTACAGTGAAGCTTTCTTT.